This entry features one T cell receptor beta chain sequence. Trimming cost V 8 bases and J 6 bases; bases outside gene matches: 0. Germline CDR1 SGHTA, CDR2 FQGNSA. The length of the CDR3 is 12 residues. This entry belongs to a study of cytomegalovirus exposure and HLA in healthy donors. PCR involved 60 Vbeta and 13 Jbeta primers. The data were produced by immunoSEQ multiplex PCR, yet TCRdb's version contains in-frame clones alone and is incomplete. The sample spans approximately 20,000 clones; the ten largest clones claim more than 20%. This receptor was taken from a man aged 55 to 70 in good health and CMV-seropositive. The genes are TRBV7-2 and TRBJ2-1; 11 bases are shared with TRBD2. Sequencing used PBMCs. In DNA form, the CDR3 reads TGTGCCAGCGGGACTAGCGGCAATGAGCAGTTCTTC. Translated, it gives CASGTSGNEQFF.